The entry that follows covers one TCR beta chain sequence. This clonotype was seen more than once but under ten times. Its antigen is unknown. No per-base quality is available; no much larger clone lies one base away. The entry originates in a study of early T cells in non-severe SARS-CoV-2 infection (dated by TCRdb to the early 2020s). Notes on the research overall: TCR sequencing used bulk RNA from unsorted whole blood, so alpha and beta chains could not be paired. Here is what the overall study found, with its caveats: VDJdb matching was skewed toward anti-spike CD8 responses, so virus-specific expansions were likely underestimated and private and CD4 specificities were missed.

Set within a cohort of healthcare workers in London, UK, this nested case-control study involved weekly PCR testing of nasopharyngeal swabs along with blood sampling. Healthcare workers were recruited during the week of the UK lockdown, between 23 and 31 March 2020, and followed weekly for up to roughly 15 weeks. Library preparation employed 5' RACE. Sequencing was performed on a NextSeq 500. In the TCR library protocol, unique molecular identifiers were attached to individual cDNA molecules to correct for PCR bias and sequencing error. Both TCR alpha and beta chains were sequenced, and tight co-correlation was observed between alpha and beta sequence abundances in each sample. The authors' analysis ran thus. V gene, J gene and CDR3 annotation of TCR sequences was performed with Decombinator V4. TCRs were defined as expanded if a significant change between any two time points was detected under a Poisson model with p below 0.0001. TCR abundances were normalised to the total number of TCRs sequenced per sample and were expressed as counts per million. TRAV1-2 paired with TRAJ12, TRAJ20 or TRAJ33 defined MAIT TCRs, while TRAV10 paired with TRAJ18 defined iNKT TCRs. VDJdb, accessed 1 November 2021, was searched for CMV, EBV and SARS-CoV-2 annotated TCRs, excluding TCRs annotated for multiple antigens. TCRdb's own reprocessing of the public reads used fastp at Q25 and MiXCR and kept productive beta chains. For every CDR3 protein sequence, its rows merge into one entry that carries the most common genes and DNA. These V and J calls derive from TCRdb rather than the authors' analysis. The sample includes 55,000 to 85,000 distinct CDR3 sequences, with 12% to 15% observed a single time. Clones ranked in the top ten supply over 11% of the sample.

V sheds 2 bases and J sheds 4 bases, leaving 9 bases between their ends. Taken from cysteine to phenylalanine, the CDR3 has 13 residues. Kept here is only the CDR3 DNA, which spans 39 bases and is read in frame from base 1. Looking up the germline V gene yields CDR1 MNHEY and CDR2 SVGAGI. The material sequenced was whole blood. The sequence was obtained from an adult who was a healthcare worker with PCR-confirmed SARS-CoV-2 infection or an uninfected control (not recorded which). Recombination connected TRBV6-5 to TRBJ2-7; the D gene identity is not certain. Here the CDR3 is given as CASSYLQSYEQYF. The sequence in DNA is TGTGCCAGCAGTTACCTACAGTCTTACGAGCAGTACTTC.